These 17 T cell receptor beta chains share one sample of origin, sequenced in a study of T cells in Graves' hyperthyroidism and ophthalmopathy. There were TCR beta CDR3 regions amplified from RNA transcripts. HTBI primers were the set used in a first-round RT-PCR of the TCR CDR3. TCRdb called the multiplex PCR reads again in MiXCR, with one record for every CDR3 protein. This repertoire shows 610,000 or so distinct CDR3 sequences, under 60% found once; its top ten account for around 7.7%. Sequenced input: peripheral blood or thyroid tissue (not recorded which). The receptor set was obtained from a woman younger than 30 with Graves' hyperthyroidism.

Concerning this clonotype: An end of the junction does not agree with germline; a read error may underlie this. The CDR3 sequence: CTSSLGVWGYTF. As DNA, the CDR3 is TGTACCAGCAGCTTGGGGGTCTGGGGCTACACCTTC. The chain carries TRBV5-4 and TRBJ1-2, with a weak D call TRBD1 (5 bases). CDR1 SGHNT and CDR2 YYREEE come from the germline V gene (reference sequence). CDR3 length: 12 residues.

The chain employs TRBV29-1 and TRBJ2-7; TRBD2 matches at 8 bases. Germline V lookup: CDR1 SQVTM, CDR2 ANQGSEA. The CDR3 consists of 13 residues. Trimming took 8 bases from V and 0 from J; bases not matched to a gene: 6. The CDR3: CSSSGTSSYEQYF. The CDR3 bases are TGCAGCAGTTCCGGGACTAGCTCCTACGAGCAGTACTTC.

This clonotype was counted many times. The V call is TRBV5-8, the J call TRBJ2-7; D not resolved. Germline CDR1 SGHTS, CDR2 YDEGEE. This CDR3 has 14 amino acids. V gave up 0 bases and J gave up 3 bases, with 10 bases separating them. CDR3 region: CASSLDYPGYEQYF. In DNA form, the CDR3 reads TGTGCCAGCAGCTTGGACTACCCGGGCTACGAGCAGTACTTC. The variable domain in full, with the rest retrieved from reference TRBV5-8 and TRBJ2-7, is EAGVTQSPTHLIKTRGQQATLRCSPISGHTSVYWYQQALGLGLQFLLWYDEGEERNRGNFPPRFSGRQFPNYSSELNVNALELEDSALYLCASSLDYPGYEQYFGPGTRLTVT.

This chain joins TRBV6-4 and TRBJ2-7; D may be TRBD2 (6 bases). This CDR3 is 15 amino acids long. V lost 5 bases and J lost 3, with 17 bases in between. CDR1 is MRHNA, CDR2 SNTAGT, per germline. The CDR3 DNA reads as TGTGCCAGCAGTTTCGGGAGCGGCTATGGCTACGAGCAGTACTTC. This codes for CASSFGSGYGYEQYF.

This clonotype was recorded at least ten times. The CDR3 DNA reads as TGTGCCAGCATCTCCTTGGGGGTGGGACTCACCTTTTACCCCTACGAGCAGTACTTC. Its protein is CASISLGVGLTFYPYEQYF. The chain has TRBV7-3 and TRBJ2-7, with D possibly matching TRBD2 (6 bases). The CDR3 is 19 residues long. V lost 7 bases and J lost 2, with 30 bases in between. CDR1 is SGHTA, CDR2 FQGTGA, per germline.

As for this clonotype: This may be a read error, as it is one base from a much larger clone. The genes are TRBV11-2 and TRBJ2-7; the match to TRBD2 covers 9 bases. The V segment lost 3 bases and the J segment 6 bases; nucleotides outside the gene matches: 9. The CDR3 consists of 15 residues. Germline values: CDR1 SGHAT, CDR2 FQNNGV. The CDR3 sequence: CASSFLISGRTEQYF. The CDR3 bases are TGTGCCAGCAGCTTCCTGATTAGCGGGAGAACCGAGCAGTACTTC.

The J gene is TRBJ1-1, the V gene TRBV9; possible D gene TRBD1, 5 bases. The CDR3 totals 15 residues. Trimming took off 3 bases at V and 1 base at J, with 13 bases between the two ends. The germline CDR1 and CDR2 sequences are SGDLS and YYNGEE. The CDR3 sequence: CASSAQGLANTEAFF. The CDR3 nucleotides are TGTGCCAGCAGCGCCCAGGGACTAGCGAACACTGAAGCTTTCTTT.

This chain connects TRBV6-6 to TRBJ2-7; 9 nucleotides match TRBD2. This CDR3 has 16 amino acids. Germline CDR1 and CDR2: MNHNY and SVGAGI (reference sequence). V dropped 5 bases and J dropped 0; count of bases not matched to a gene: 8. CDR3 DNA sequence: TGTGCCAGCAGTGCAGTAGCGGGAGCCTTCTCCTACGAGCAGTACTTC. This encodes CASSAVAGAFSYEQYF.

The chain couples TRBV12-3 or TRBV12-4 to TRBJ2-3, with a weak D call TRBD2 (6 bases). Trimming left V 7 bases short and J 2 bases short, with 19 bases between. CDR3 length: 16 residues. CDR3 DNA: TGTGCCAGCACTAACCTCGGGGGAACTTACACAGATACGCAGTATTTT. Translated, it gives CASTNLGGTYTDTQYF.

At least ten counts were recorded for this clonotype. The chain couples TRBV7-8 to TRBJ1-1; D call uncertain. The CDR3 consists of 13 residues. Trimming cost V 1 base and J 3 bases, with 6 bases left between them. The germline V gene encodes CDR1 SGHVS and CDR2 FQNEAQ. The chain's CDR3 is CASSLVVDTEAFF. Written as DNA, the CDR3 is TGTGCCAGCAGCTTAGTAGTAGACACTGAAGCTTTCTTT. Using reference TRBV7-8 and TRBJ1-1 for the parts outside the CDR3, the full variable domain is GAGVSQSPRYKVAKRGQDVALRCDPISGHVSLFWYQQALGQGPEFLTYFQNEAQLDKSGLPSDRFFAERPEGSVSTLKIQRTQQEDSAVYLCASSLVVDTEAFFGQGTRLTVV.

As for this clonotype: The final CDR3 position lacks the conserved phenylalanine or tryptophan, pointing to a likely read error. Because the CDR3's place on the DNA is in doubt, the DNA is left out and the CDR3 is given as listed by TCRdb. The chain joins TRBV15 to TRBJ2-5; the table's D gene call, TRBD2, was not cross checked with the DNA. From germline, CDR1 is LNHNV and CDR2 YYDKDF (reference sequence). The CDR3 length is 9 residues, termini included. The CDR3 here is CATSRDRGG.

This clonotype has at least ten counts. V and J are TRBV5-1 and TRBJ2-2; 10 bases agree with TRBD2. Per germline, CDR1 SGHRS and CDR2 YFSETQ. The trim removed 3 bases at V and 2 bases at J, leaving 1 base unmatched. The CDR3 totals 15 residues. The CDR3 bases are TGCGCCAGCAGCTGGACTAGCGGAAACACCGGGGAGCTGTTTTTT. Protein product: CASSWTSGNTGELFF.

This chain joins TRBV24-1 and TRBJ2-6; 9 bases line up with TRBD1. CDR1 is KGHDR, CDR2 SFDVKD, per germline. The CDR3 totals 17 residues. Losses at the gene ends were 4 bases for V and 1 base for J; bases not matched to a gene: 4. CDR3 loop: CATSEAGTGSGANVLTF. The CDR3 nucleotides read TGTGCCACCAGTGAAGCAGGGACAGGGTCTGGGGCCAACGTCCTGACTTTC.

This clonotype has a handful of counts. Since a much larger clone is just one base distant, this may be a read error. The gene calls are TRBV6-2 or TRBV6-3 and TRBJ1-2; D not resolved. Germline values: CDR1 MNHEY, CDR2 SVGEGT. V shed 7 bases and J shed 4 bases, with 13 bases lying between them. CDR3 length equals 13 residues. The DNA of the CDR3 is TGTGCCAGCAACAGACGGGAGATCTATGGCTACACCTTC. It is translated as CASNRREIYGYTF.

This chain connects TRBV19 to TRBJ2-5; tentatively, D is TRBD1 (5 bases). The CDR3 has 13 residues. Trimming took off 6 bases at V and 5 bases at J, with 13 bases between the two ends. CDR1 and CDR2 (germline): LNHDA, SQIVND (reference sequence). The CDR3 sequence: CASSTANRETQYF. The CDR3 DNA reads TGTGCCAGTAGCACGGCCAACAGGGAGACCCAGTACTTC.

The V call is TRBV5-1, the J call TRBJ1-4; D might be TRBD1 (5 bases). CDR1 SGHRS and CDR2 YFSETQ come from the germline V gene. This CDR3 contains 16 residues. The V end was cut by 3 bases, the J end by 7 bases, with 19 bases between. The CDR3 nucleotides read TGCGCCAGCAGCTCGGGTGAAGGGACCTCGACTGAAAAACTGTTTTTT. It codes for CASSSGEGTSTEKLFF.

The V and J genes are TRBV10-3 and TRBJ2-6; possible D gene TRBD1, 8 bases. Between the trimmed V and J ends, which lost 2 bases and 4 bases, there was a span of 21 bases. The CDR3 covers 19 residues. Per germline, CDR1 ENHRY and CDR2 SYGVKD. The CDR3 loop is CAISEGPSGQGSGANVLTF. Here the CDR3 DNA reads TGTGCCATCAGTGAGGGGCCTAGCGGACAGGGTTCCGGGGCCAACGTCCTGACTTTC.